This TCR beta chain was obtained from a study of sequential checkpoint blockade in melanoma. Study details: After nivolumab or ipilimumab alone, over 20 patients had week-13 rebiopsies.

TCRdb keeps only in-frame clones here, not all; method: immunoSEQ multiplex PCR. The data hold about 12,000 clones, with 25% to 30% observed a single time. Indicated treatment: randomized to nivolumab then ipilimumab (arm A) or the reverse (arm B). Patients had received no earlier DNA-damaging chemotherapy. This clone was seen at least ten times. Antigen specificity is unknown. General study results and limits: Pretreatment TIL clonality tracked with response in the nivolumab-first arm. Clinical benefit was about 30 times likelier when tumor T-cell fraction and clonality increased.

Sample: tumor tissue (inferred from file names), taken from a patient given nivolumab and ipilimumab in sequence. This receptor was obtained from a human donor with melanoma.

The CDR3 region has the DNA TGTGCCAGCAGTTATACCGAGGGTAGCCCAGCTTTCTTT. It yields the protein CASSYTEGSPAFF. The V gene is TRBV6-8, the J gene TRBJ1-1, with unresolved D. This CDR3 contains 13 residues. CDR1 is MNHGY, CDR2 SAAAGT, per germline. Trimming removed 3 bases from V and 10 bases from J, with 15 bases in between.